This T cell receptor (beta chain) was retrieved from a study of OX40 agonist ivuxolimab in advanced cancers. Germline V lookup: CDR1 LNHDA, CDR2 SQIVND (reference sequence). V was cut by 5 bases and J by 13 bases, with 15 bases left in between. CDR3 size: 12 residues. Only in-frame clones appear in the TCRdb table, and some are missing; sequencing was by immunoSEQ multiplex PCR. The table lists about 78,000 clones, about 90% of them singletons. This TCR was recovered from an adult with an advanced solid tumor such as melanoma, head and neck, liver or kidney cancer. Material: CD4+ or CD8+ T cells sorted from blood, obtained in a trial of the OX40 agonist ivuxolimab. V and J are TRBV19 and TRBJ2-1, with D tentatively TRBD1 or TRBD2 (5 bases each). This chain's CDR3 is CASSPGTRFQFF. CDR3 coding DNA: TGTGCCAGTAGTCCGGGGACCCGTTTTCAGTTCTTC.